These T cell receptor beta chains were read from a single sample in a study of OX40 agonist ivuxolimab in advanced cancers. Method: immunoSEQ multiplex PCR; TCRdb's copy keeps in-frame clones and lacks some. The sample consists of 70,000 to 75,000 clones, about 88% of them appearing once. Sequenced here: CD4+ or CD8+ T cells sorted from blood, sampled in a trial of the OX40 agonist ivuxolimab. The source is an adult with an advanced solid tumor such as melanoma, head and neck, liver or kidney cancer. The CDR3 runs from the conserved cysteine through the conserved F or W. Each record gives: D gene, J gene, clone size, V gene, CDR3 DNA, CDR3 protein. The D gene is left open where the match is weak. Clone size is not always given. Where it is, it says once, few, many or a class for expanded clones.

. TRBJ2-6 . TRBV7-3 TGTGCCAGCAGTTCTCAGCCTCGGGCTGGGGCCAACGTCCTGACTTTC CASSSQPRAGANVLTF
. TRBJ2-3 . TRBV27 TGTGCCAGCAAACTCCGCCCGTGGGTGACTAGCACAGATACGCAGTATTTT CASKLRPWVTSTDTQYF
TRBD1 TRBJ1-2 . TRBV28 TGTGCCAGCAGTTACCCGGACAGGGCGAACTATGGCTACACCTTC CASSYPDRANYGYTF
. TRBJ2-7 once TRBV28 TGTGCCAGCAGATCCTCAGGACTCATTATCTCCTACGAGCAGTACTTC CASRSSGLIISYEQYF
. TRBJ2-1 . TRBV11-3 TGTGCCAGCAGCCCCACAGGGGAGGGACTGTTCTTC CASSPTGEGLFF
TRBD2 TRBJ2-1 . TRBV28 TGTGCCAGCAGTTCAGGTGGGCTAGCGGGAGTGATTTACAATGAGCAGTTCTTC CASSSGGLAGVIYNEQFF
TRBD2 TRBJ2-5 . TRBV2 TGTGCCAGCAGTGTACTAGCGGGGTCTAAAGAGACCCAGTACTTC CASSVLAGSKETQYF
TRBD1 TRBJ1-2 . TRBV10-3 TGTGCCATCAGTGAGGCCGGACAGGGTGCGAACTATGGCTACACCTTC CAISEAGQGANYGYTF
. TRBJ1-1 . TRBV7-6 TGTGCCAGCAGCTTAACGGGCGACACTGAAGCTTTCTTT CASSLTGDTEAFF
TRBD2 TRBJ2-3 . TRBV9 TGTGCCAGCAGCGTAGACGGACTAGCGGGAGGGAACGCAGATACGCAGTATTTT CASSVDGLAGGNADTQYF
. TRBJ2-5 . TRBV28 TGTGCCAGCAGTGAATCGACCGGGACCCTCCGGGAGACCCAGTACTTC CASSESTGTLRETQYF
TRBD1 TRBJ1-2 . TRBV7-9 TGTGCCAGCGTAAAACAGGGGGCTGGCTACACCTTC CASVKQGAGYTF
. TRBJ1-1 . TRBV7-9 TGTGCCAGCAGCTTAGGTAAAGGGAGGGACACTGAAGCTTTCTTT CASSLGKGRDTEAFF
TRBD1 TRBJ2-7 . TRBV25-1 TGTGCCGGCAGTGAATCGGGTTTAGGGACAGGGAAGGACGAGCAGTACTTC CAGSESGLGTGKDEQYF
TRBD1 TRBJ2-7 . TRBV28 TGTGCCAGCAGTGCCTCGGACAGGACTTCCTACGAGCAGTACTTC CASSASDRTSYEQYF
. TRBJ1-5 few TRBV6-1 TGTGCCAGCAGGCTTTCTACTCAGCCCCAGCATTTT CASRLSTQPQHF
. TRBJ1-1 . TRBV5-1 TGCGCCAGCAGCTTGACGGAGATGAACACTGAAGCTTTCTTT CASSLTEMNTEAFF